A selection of T cell receptor beta chains follows, all from one sample in a study of blood T cells in healthy people across ages. TCRdb re-called the 5' RACE reads through MiXCR, storing one row per CDR3 protein. The sample carries under 2,000,000 distinct CDR3 sequences, roughly 50% recorded once. Specimen: blood. Source of these receptors: a woman in her thirties or forties in good health. The CDR3 runs from the conserved cysteine through the conserved F or W. D genes are given only for firm matches. Size is omitted from some rows. Given values are once, few, many or a class for expanded clones.

cdr3_nt cdr3_aa j_call cdr3_length clone_size v_call d_call
TGTGCCAGCAGCTTAGCGCGGACCTGGAACACTGAAGCTTTCTTT CASSLARTWNTEAFF TRBJ1-1 15 few TRBV7-2 NA
TGCGCCAGCAGCATAACTAGCGGGGGGCCCCTAGGCTCCTACGAGCAGTACTTC CASSITSGGPLGSYEQYF TRBJ2-7 18 NA TRBV5-1 TRBD2
TGCAGTGCTAGGAAGGGCCCGGAGATCTACAATGAGCAGTTCTTC CSARKGPEIYNEQFF TRBJ2-1 15 NA TRBV20-1 NA
TGTGCCAGCAACCCGGGGCTAGCGGGGGGAGATAAGTACAATGAGCAGTACTTC CASNPGLAGGDKYNEQYF TRBJ2-4 18 NA TRBV3-1 TRBD2
TGCGCCAGCAGCTGGGGGACCACTAGCACAGATACGCAGTATTTT CASSWGTTSTDTQYF TRBJ2-3 15 few TRBV5-1 NA
TGTACCAGCAGTCTCCAGGCCGCGGATTCACCCCTCCACTTT CTSSLQAADSPLHF TRBJ1-6 14 once TRBV12-3/TRBV12-4 NA
TGCGCCAGCAGCTCTAGACAGGGGGATGGCAATGAGCAGTTCTTC CASSSRQGDGNEQFF TRBJ2-1 15 NA TRBV5-1 TRBD1
TGCGCCAGCAGCCCCCGAATAGGTCCTGACAATGAGCAGTTCTTC CASSPRIGPDNEQFF TRBJ2-1 15 NA TRBV4-3 NA
TGTGCCAGCAGCCCCGGGCTAGTTAAGACCCAGTACTTC CASSPGLVKTQYF TRBJ2-5 13 few TRBV14 NA
TGTGCCAGCGGCACCCGGACAGGGAACACTGAAGCTTTCTTT CASGTRTGNTEAFF TRBJ1-1 14 few TRBV9 TRBD1
TGTGCCCGCAGCCGACCGACTAGCGGGGGACCATACAATGAGCAGTTCTTC CARSRPTSGGPYNEQFF TRBJ2-1 17 NA TRBV7-2 TRBD2
TGTGCCAGCAGTTTAGCGCGGGGGGTTGGGTCCCAGTACTTC CASSLARGVGSQYF TRBJ2-5 14 NA TRBV12-3/TRBV12-4 TRBD2
TGTGCCAGCAGACTACAGGGGGCCACCTACGAGCAGTACTTC CASRLQGATYEQYF TRBJ2-7 14 NA TRBV6-2/TRBV6-3 TRBD1
TGCGCCAGCAGCCGGGACAGGCAGGGCTATGGCTACACCTTC CASSRDRQGYGYTF TRBJ1-2 14 few TRBV4-3 TRBD1
TGTGCCAGCAGCTTACGGACAGCGGGCGGCGGGCAGTACTTC CASSLRTAGGGQYF TRBJ2-7 14 NA TRBV7-8 NA
TGCGCCAGCAGCTTCGGGGAGTATACAACTAATGAAAAACTGTTTTTT CASSFGEYTTNEKLFF TRBJ1-4 16 NA TRBV5-1 NA
TGTGCCAGCAGCTTAGAGTACGACGAGACCCAGTACTTC CASSLEYDETQYF TRBJ2-5 13 NA TRBV11-2 NA
TGTGCCAGCAGCCAAGTAATCGGGGCGAGAGGAGAGACCCAGTACTTC CASSQVIGARGETQYF TRBJ2-5 16 once TRBV4-2 NA
TGCAGTGCTAGGGACCCGGGGGGGTCTAGCTACAATGAGCAGTTCTTC CSARDPGGSSYNEQFF TRBJ2-1 16 few TRBV20-1 TRBD2
TGCAGCGTGGCTACAGTGGGGAGTGACACCGGGGAGCTGTTTTTT CSVATVGSDTGELFF TRBJ2-2 15 NA TRBV29-1 NA
TGTGCCAGCAGCGTAGGAGTGGGCAGTGCCTACGAGCAGTACTTC CASSVGVGSAYEQYF TRBJ2-7 15 few TRBV9 NA
TGTGCCAGCAGCATACCGGCGACGGCGCACAATGAGCAGTTCTTC CASSIPATAHNEQFF TRBJ2-1 15 few TRBV7-9 NA
TGTGCCAGCAGTGGTCCCCGGGCGGGACTTCTAGAGACCCAGTACTTC CASSGPRAGLLETQYF TRBJ2-5 16 NA TRBV2 NA
TGTGCCAGCAGTTACGGGTCAGGGGTCAACTCCTACGAGCAGTACTTC CASSYGSGVNSYEQYF TRBJ2-7 16 NA TRBV6-2/TRBV6-3 NA
TGTGCCAGCAGGACCCGGGAACCCGAGCAGTTCTTC CASRTREPEQFF TRBJ2-1 12 few TRBV2 NA
TGTGCCAGCAGTGATGCAGATTGGGGGGTTGCAGATACGCAGTATTTT CASSDADWGVADTQYF TRBJ2-3 16 NA TRBV6-1 NA
TGTGCCAGTAGTACAGGGGCCTCAGACTATGGCTACACCTTC CASSTGASDYGYTF TRBJ1-2 14 NA TRBV19 NA
TGCGCCAGCAGCCAAGCAGGGGTTTCTAATTCACCCCTCCACTTT CASSQAGVSNSPLHF TRBJ1-6 15 once TRBV4-1 NA
TGCAGTGCTAACCCACAGAATTCACCCCTCCACTTT CSANPQNSPLHF TRBJ1-6 12 NA TRBV20-1 NA
TGTGCCAGCAATATACAGGGACAGACCTCTGGGGCCAACGTCCTGACTTTC CASNIQGQTSGANVLTF TRBJ2-6 17 NA TRBV28 TRBD1
TGCGCCAGCAATGCGCGGCCTCCGGGGGCGAGCTACGAGCTGTACTTC CASNARPPGASYELYF TRBJ2-7 16 NA TRBV4-3 NA
TGTGCCAGCAGCCCGGGGGGAGCGGGGCTTAGTCAGCAGTTCTTC CASSPGGAGLSQQFF TRBJ2-1 15 NA TRBV5-5 TRBD2
TGCGCCAGCAGATGGGGGGCCTCCTACAATGAGCAGTTCTTC CASRWGASYNEQFF TRBJ2-1 14 NA TRBV5-1 NA
TGTGCCAGCAGCTTCTTAGGGCAGGTCGAGAATGAGCAGTTCTTC CASSFLGQVENEQFF TRBJ2-1 15 NA TRBV2 NA
TGTGCCAGCAGCTTACAACGGAACGGAGAGACCCAGTACTTC CASSLQRNGETQYF TRBJ2-5 14 few TRBV7-2 NA
TGCGCCAGCAGCGAGGACAGAGGTGGCTACACCTTC CASSEDRGGYTF TRBJ1-2 12 NA TRBV5-1 NA
TGCGCCAGCAGCCAAGATGAGGGGACCTATGGCTACACCTTC CASSQDEGTYGYTF TRBJ1-2 14 NA TRBV4-1 NA
TGCGCCAGCAGCGTGGATCTAGGGGTTGGCTACACCTTC CASSVDLGVGYTF TRBJ1-2 13 NA TRBV5-1 NA
TGCGCCAGCAGCCCTGGGACAGGGGCCCGGAACACTGAAGCTTTCTTT CASSPGTGARNTEAFF TRBJ1-1 16 NA TRBV5-1 TRBD1
TGCAGCGTTGAAGGAATGACTTACAATGAGCAGTACTTC CSVEGMTYNEQYF TRBJ2-7 13 NA TRBV29-1 NA
TGCGCCAGCAGCTTAACAGATTACGAGCAGTACTTC CASSLTDYEQYF TRBJ2-7 12 many TRBV5-1 NA
TGTGCCAGTAAAGCGATGCAGACAGATACGCAGTATTTT CASKAMQTDTQYF TRBJ2-3 13 NA TRBV19 NA